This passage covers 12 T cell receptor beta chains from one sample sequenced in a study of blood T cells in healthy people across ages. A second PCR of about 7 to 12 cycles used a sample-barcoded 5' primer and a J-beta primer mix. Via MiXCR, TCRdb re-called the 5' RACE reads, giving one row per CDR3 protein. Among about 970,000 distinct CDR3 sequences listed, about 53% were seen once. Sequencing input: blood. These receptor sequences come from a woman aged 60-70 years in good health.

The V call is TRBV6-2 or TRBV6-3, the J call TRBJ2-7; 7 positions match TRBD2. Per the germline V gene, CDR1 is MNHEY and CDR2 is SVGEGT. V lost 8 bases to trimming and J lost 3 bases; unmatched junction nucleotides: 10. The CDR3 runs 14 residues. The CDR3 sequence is CASSWGGEFYEQYF. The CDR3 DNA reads TGTGCCAGCTCCTGGGGAGGGGAGTTCTACGAGCAGTACTTC.

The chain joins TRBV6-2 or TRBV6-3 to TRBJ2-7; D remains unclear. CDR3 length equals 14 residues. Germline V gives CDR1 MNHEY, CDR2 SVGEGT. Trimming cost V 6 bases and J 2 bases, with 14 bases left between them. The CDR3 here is CASRANWITYEQYF. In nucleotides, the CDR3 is TGTGCCAGCAGGGCCAACTGGATAACCTACGAGCAGTACTTC.

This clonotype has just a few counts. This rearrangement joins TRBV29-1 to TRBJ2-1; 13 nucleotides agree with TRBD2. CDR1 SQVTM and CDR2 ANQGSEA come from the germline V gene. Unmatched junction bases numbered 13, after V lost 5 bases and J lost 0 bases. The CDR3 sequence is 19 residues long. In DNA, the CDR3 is TGCAGCGTTTTAAGACTAGCGGGAGGCCTTCAAAGCTCCTACAATGAGCAGTTCTTC. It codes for CSVLRLAGGLQSSYNEQFF.

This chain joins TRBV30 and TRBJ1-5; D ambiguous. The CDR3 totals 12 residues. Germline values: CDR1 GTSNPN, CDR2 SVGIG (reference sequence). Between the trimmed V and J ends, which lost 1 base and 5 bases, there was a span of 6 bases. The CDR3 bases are TGTGCCTGGAGTGACGGCCATCAGCCCCAGCATTTT. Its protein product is CAWSDGHQPQHF.

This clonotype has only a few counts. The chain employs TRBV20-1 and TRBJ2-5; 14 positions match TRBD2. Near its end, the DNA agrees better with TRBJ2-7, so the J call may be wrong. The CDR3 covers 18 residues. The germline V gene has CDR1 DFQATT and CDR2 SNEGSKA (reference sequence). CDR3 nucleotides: TGCAGTGCTAGGAAAAACCGTATGGGGACTAGCGGGAGTTACGAGCAGTACTTC. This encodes CSARKNRMGTSGSYEQYF.

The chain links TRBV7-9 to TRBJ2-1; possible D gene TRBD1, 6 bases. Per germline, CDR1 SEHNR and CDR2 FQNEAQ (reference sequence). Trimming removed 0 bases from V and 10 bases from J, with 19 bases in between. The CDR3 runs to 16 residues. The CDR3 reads CASSLASSGRGREQFF. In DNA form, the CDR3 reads TGTGCCAGCAGCTTAGCCAGTTCGGGCAGGGGTCGGGAGCAGTTCTTC.

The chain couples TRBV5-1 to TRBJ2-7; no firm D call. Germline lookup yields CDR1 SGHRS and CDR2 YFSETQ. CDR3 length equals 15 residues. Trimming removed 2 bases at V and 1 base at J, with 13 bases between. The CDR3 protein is CASSFSLTQSYEQYF. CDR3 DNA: TGCGCCAGCAGCTTTTCCTTGACCCAATCCTACGAGCAGTACTTC. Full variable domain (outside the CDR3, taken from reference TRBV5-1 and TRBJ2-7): KAGVTQTPRYLIKTRGQQVTLSCSPISGHRSVSWYQQTPGQGLQFLFEYFSETQRNKGNFPGRFSGRQFSNSRSEMNVSTLELGDSALYLCASSFSLTQSYEQYFGPGTRLTVT.

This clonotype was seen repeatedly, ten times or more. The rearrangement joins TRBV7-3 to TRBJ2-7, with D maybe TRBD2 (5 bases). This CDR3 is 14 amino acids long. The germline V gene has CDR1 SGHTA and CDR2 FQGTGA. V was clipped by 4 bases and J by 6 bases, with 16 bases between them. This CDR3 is CASSSQAGSSEQYF. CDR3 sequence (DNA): TGTGCCAGCAGCTCCCAGGCGGGTTCTAGCGAGCAGTACTTC.

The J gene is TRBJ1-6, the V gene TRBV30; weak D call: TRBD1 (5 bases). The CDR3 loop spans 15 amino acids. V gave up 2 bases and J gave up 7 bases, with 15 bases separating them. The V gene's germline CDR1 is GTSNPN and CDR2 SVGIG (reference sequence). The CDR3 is CAWSSGDGGNSPLHF. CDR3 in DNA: TGTGCCTGGAGTAGCGGGGACGGTGGGAATTCACCCCTCCACTTT. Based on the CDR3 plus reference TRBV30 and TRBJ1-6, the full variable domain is SQTIHQWPATLVQPVGSPLSLECTVEGTSNPNLYWYRQAAGRGLQLLFYSVGIGQISSEVPQNLSASRPQDRQFILSSKKLLLSDSGFYLCAWSSGDGGNSPLHFGNGTRLTVT.

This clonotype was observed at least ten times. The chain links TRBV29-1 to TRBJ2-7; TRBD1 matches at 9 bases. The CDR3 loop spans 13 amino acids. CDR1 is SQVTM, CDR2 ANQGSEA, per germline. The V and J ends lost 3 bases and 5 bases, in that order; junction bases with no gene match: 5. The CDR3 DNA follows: TGCAGCGTTGAGAGGACAGGGGTTGACGAGCAGTACTTC. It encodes CSVERTGVDEQYF.

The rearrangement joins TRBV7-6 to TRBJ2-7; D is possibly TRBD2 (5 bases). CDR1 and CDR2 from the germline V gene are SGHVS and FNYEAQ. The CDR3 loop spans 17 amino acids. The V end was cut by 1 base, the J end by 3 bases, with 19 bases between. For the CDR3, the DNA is TGTGCCAGCAGCTTAGGGCGATGGGTGCTAGCCTTCTACGAGCAGTACTTC. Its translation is CASSLGRWVLAFYEQYF. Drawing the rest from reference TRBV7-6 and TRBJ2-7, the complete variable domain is GAGVSQSPRYKVTKRGQDVALRCDPISGHVSLYWYRQALGQGPEFLTYFNYEAQQDKSGLPNDRFSAERPEGSISTLTIQRTEQRDSAMYRCASSLGRWVLAFYEQYFGPGTRLTVT.

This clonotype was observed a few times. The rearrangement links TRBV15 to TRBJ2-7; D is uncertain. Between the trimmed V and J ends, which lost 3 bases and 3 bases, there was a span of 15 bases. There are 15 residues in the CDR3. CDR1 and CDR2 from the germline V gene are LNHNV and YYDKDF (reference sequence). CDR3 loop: CATSRTRTGSYEQYF. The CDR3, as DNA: TGTGCCACCAGCAGGACAAGGACGGGCAGCTACGAGCAGTACTTC.